These T cell receptor beta chains were read from a single sample in a study of T-cell memory formation after mild COVID-19. TCRdb re-analysed the 5' RACE reads in MiXCR, keeping a single row per CDR3 protein. The table shows 470,000 or so distinct CDR3 sequences, with roughly 18% occurring only once. What was sequenced was PBMCs or a T cell subset sorted from them (not recorded which). The receptors derive from a man aged 18 to 30 who had mild COVID-19 (a few samples of this study predate the infection). Cell type and time point are not known. CDR3s include the opening cysteine and the closing phenylalanine or tryptophan. A D gene is named only where the DNA matches it firmly. Rows give clone size only sometimes, using once, few, many, or a class for an expanded clone.

cdr3_length,j_call,clone_size,v_call,d_call,cdr3_nt,cdr3_aa
15,TRBJ2-2,many,TRBV5-1,TRBD2,TGCGCCAGCAGCCCGACTAGCGGGAACACCGGGGAGCTGTTTTTT,CASSPTSGNTGELFF
16,TRBJ2-3,.,TRBV20-1,TRBD1,TGCAGTGCTAGAGATTGGACAGGGATCAGCACAGATACGCAGTATTTT,CSARDWTGISTDTQYF
18,TRBJ2-5,many,TRBV18,TRBD2,TGTGCCAGCTCACCAGGAGCCCTTAGCGGGGGGGCCGGAGAGACCCAGTACTTC,CASSPGALSGGAGETQYF
12,TRBJ1-1,.,TRBV7-9,.,TGTGCCAGCAGCTCGCCGTGGGCTGAAGCTTTCTTT,CASSSPWAEAFF
14,TRBJ2-7,.,TRBV3-1,.,TGTGCCAGCAGCCCTGATTTTGCCTCCTACGAGCAGTACTTC,CASSPDFASYEQYF
15,TRBJ1-5,.,TRBV6-2/TRBV6-3,.,TGTGCCAGCAGTTACGGGACGGATAGCAATCAGCCCCAGCATTTT,CASSYGTDSNQPQHF
12,TRBJ2-1,.,TRBV12-3/TRBV12-4,.,TGTGCCAGCAGTTTGTATCACAATGAGCAGTTCTTC,CASSLYHNEQFF
14,TRBJ1-2,.,TRBV25-1,.,TGTGCCAGCAGTCCCCCGGCAGGGAGGAATGGCTACACCTTC,CASSPPAGRNGYTF
12,TRBJ2-1,few,TRBV7-9,TRBD2,TGTGCCAGCAGCTCCGGGGGGGGTGAGCAGTTCTTC,CASSSGGGEQFF
15,TRBJ1-2,few,TRBV10-3,TRBD1,TGTGCCATCAGGGCCGGGACAGGGGGCGGCTATGGCTACACCTTC,CAIRAGTGGGYGYTF
14,TRBJ2-7,.,TRBV9,.,TGTGCCAGCAGCCCAGGACAGATTTCATACGAGCAGTACTTC,CASSPGQISYEQYF
14,TRBJ1-5,few,TRBV10-3,.,TGTGCCATCAGGATGGACGGTTTCAATCAGCCCCAGCATTTT,CAIRMDGFNQPQHF
17,TRBJ2-2,.,TRBV7-3,.,TGTGCCAGCAGCTTTGGTTTGGACAGTGCAAACACCGGGGAGCTGTTTTTT,CASSFGLDSANTGELFF
14,TRBJ2-3,few,TRBV20-1,TRBD2,TGCAGTGCGAGCCGGGGGGATAGCACAGATACGCAGTATTTT,CSASRGDSTDTQYF
14,TRBJ1-4,few,TRBV29-1,TRBD1,TGCAGCGTTGAAGATAACAGGGGAGGGGTTGGACTGTTTTTT,CSVEDNRGGVGLFF
15,TRBJ2-1,.,TRBV5-6,TRBD2,TGTGCCAGCAGCTTGTACCGGGGGGGCGTTAATGAGCAGTTCTTC,CASSLYRGGVNEQFF
19,TRBJ1-3,.,TRBV6-6,.,TGTGCCAGCAGTTACTCGATATCCAATGCGAGGGGGGGCGGAAACACCATATATTTT,CASSYSISNARGGGNTIYF
14,TRBJ2-5,.,TRBV5-1,TRBD1,TGCGCCAGCAGCTCCGGACAGGGGGCTGAGACCCAGTACTTC,CASSSGQGAETQYF
14,TRBJ2-2,few,TRBV20-1,TRBD2,TGCAGTGCTAAGCGGGGGACGAACACCGGGGAGCTGTTTTTT,CSAKRGTNTGELFF